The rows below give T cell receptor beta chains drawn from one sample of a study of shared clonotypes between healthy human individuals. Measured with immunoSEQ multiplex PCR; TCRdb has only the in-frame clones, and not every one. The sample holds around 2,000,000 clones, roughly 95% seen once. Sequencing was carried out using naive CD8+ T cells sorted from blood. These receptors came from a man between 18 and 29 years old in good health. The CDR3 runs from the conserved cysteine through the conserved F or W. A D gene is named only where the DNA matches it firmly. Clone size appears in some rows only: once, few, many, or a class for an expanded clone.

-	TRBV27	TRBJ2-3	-	CASSLVGHPRDTQYF	TGTGCCAGCAGTTTAGTGGGTCACCCCAGGGATACGCAGTATTTT
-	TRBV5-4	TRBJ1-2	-	CASSLGQGYTF	TGTGCCAGCAGCTTGGGGCAGGGCTACACCTTC
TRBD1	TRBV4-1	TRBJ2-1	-	CASSQHGQGGSYNEQFF	TGCGCCAGCAGCCAACACGGACAGGGCGGCTCCTACAATGAGCAGTTCTTC
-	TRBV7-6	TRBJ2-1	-	CASSLKVGTGEQFF	TGTGCCAGCAGCTTAAAGGTGGGGACCGGCGAGCAGTTCTTC
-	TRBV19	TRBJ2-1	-	CASDLGSGESDEQFF	TGTGCCAGTGACCTGGGGTCGGGAGAGAGCGATGAGCAGTTCTTC
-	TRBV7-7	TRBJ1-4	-	CASSSGATNEKLFF	TGTGCTAGCAGCTCCGGGGCAACTAATGAAAAACTGTTTTTT
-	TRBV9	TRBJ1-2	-	CASSPPNVEVYGYTF	TGTGCCAGCAGCCCCCCGAATGTGGAAGTCTATGGCTACACCTTC
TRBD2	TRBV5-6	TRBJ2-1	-	CASSSRSGLADIWNEQFF	TGTGCCAGCAGCTCACGATCCGGACTAGCGGATATTTGGAATGAGCAGTTCTTC
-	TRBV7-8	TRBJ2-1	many	CASSHLQVMNEQFF	TGTGCCAGCAGCCACCTCCAGGTGATGAATGAGCAGTTCTTC
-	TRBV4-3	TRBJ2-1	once	CASSQDRLASNEQFF	TGCGCCAGCAGCCAAGATCGGCTAGCCAGCAATGAGCAGTTCTTC
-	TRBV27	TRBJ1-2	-	CASSFSDGSYGYTF	TGTGCCAGCAGTTTCTCGGACGGATCCTATGGCTACACCTTC
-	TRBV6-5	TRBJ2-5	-	CASSYSGMGVQETQYF	TGTGCCAGCAGTTACTCTGGAATGGGGGTCCAAGAGACCCAGTACTTC
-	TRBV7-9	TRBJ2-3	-	CASIPPGGSTDTQYF	TGTGCCAGCATCCCGCCGGGCGGGAGCACAGATACGCAGTATTTT
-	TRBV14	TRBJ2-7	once	CASSQDHGGSAFVQYF	TGTGCCAGCAGCCAAGATCATGGCGGTTCAGCCTTCGTGCAGTACTTC
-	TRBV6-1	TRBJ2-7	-	CASQGVLHEQYF	TGTGCCAGTCAAGGGGTTTTACACGAGCAGTACTTC
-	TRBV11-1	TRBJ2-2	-	CASSLGRGGTGELFF	TGTGCCAGCAGCTTAGGAAGAGGGGGCACCGGGGAGCTGTTTTTT
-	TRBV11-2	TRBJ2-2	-	CASSPRDSTTGELFF	TGTGCCAGCAGCCCACGGGACTCTACCACCGGGGAGCTGTTTTTT
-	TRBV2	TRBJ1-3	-	CASSRDITYGSSGNTIYF	TGTGCCAGCAGCCGGGACATAACCTACGGTAGCTCTGGAAACACCATATATTTT
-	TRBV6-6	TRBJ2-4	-	CASSKTGNIQYF	TGTGCCAGCAGCAAAACAGGAAACATTCAGTACTTC
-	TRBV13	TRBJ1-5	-	CASSFQGQPQHF	TGTGCCAGCAGCTTTCAGGGTCAGCCCCAGCATTTT
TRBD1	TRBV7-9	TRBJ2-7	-	CASSFTGGNSYEQYF	TGTGCCAGCAGCTTCACAGGGGGCAACTCCTACGAGCAGTACTTC
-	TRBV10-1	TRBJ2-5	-	CASSESIGVGETQYF	TGCGCCAGCAGTGAGTCGATAGGGGTTGGGGAGACCCAGTACTTC
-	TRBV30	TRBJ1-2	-	CAWSMGGKDYSYTF	TGTGCCTGGAGTATGGGGGGCAAGGACTATAGCTACACCTTC
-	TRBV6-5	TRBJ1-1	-	CASSPQGRGTEAFF	TGTGCCAGCAGTCCCCAGGGACGGGGCACTGAAGCTTTCTTT
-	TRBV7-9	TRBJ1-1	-	CASSLLGDEAFF	TGTGCCAGCAGCTTACTTGGGGACGAAGCTTTCTTT
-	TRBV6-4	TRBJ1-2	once	CASTPDTSYGYTF	TGTGCCAGCACCCCAGACACGAGCTATGGCTACACCTTC
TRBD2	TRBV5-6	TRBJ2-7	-	CASSFETSGTYEQYF	TGTGCCAGCAGCTTCGAGACTAGCGGAACCTACGAGCAGTACTTC
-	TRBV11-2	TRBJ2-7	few	CASSSDSYEQYF	TGTGCCAGCAGTTCCGACAGTTACGAGCAGTACTTC
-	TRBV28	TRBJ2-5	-	CASSSNVGDQETQYF	TGTGCCAGCAGTTCTAACGTGGGGGACCAAGAGACCCAGTACTTC
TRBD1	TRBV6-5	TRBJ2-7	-	CASGPTGTGGYEQYF	TGTGCCAGCGGACCCACCGGGACAGGGGGTTACGAGCAGTACTTC
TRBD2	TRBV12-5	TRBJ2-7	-	CASGLDLSGGEYEQYF	TGTGCTAGTGGTTTGGACCTTAGCGGGGGGGAGTACGAGCAGTACTTC
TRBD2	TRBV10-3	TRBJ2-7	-	CAISEPGTSGNYEQYF	TGTGCCATCAGTGAGCCAGGGACTAGCGGGAACTACGAGCAGTACTTC
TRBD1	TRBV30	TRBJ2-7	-	CAWDGQGSEQYF	TGTGCCTGGGACGGACAGGGGTCCGAGCAGTACTTC
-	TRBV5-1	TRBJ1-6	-	CASSLAGPGTSDSPLHF	TGCGCCAGCAGCTTGGCCGGCCCCGGGACGTCGGATTCACCCCTCCACTTT
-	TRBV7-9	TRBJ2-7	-	CASSSTPGPQGEQYF	TGTGCCAGCAGCTCCACTCCCGGGCCCCAGGGCGAGCAGTACTTC
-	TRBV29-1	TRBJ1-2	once	CSVVADEYGYTF	TGCAGCGTTGTGGCAGATGAATATGGCTACACCTTC
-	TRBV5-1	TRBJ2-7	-	CASSLRVGENEQYF	TGCGCCAGCAGTTTGAGGGTGGGGGAGAACGAGCAGTACTTC
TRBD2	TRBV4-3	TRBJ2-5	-	CASSQDRTSGSWGGETQYF	TGCGCCAGCAGCCAAGATCGGACTAGCGGGAGTTGGGGCGGGGAGACCCAGTACTTC
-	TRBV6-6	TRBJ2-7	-	CASSYSVGAVLEQYF	TGTGCCAGCAGTTACTCGGTGGGGGCGGTGCTCGAGCAGTACTTC
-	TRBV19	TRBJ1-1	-	CASSYSDLNAEAFF	TGTGCCAGTAGTTATTCGGATTTGAACGCTGAAGCTTTCTTT
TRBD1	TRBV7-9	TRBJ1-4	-	CASSSPGQGPNEKLFF	TGTGCCAGCAGCTCGCCGGGACAGGGGCCTAATGAAAAACTGTTTTTT
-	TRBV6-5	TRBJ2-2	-	CASSLQVPGELFF	TGTGCCAGCAGCCTTCAGGTCCCCGGGGAGCTGTTTTTT
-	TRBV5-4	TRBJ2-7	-	CASSYDSSYEQYF	TGTGCCAGCAGCTACGACAGCTCCTACGAGCAGTACTTC
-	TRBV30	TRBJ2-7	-	CAWSVAWEAYEQYF	TGTGCCTGGAGTGTCGCGTGGGAAGCCTACGAGCAGTACTTC
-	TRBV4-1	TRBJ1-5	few	CASSQGPDSNHNQPQHF	TGCGCCAGCAGCCAAGGGCCGGACTCTAACCACAATCAGCCCCAGCATTTT
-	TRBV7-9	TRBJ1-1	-	CASSLGRVGDTEAFF	TGTGCCAGCAGCTTAGGAAGGGTTGGGGACACTGAAGCTTTCTTT